A selection of T cell receptor beta chains follows, all from one sample in a study of T cell responses to AZD1222 COVID-19 vaccine. Profiled with immunoSEQ multiplex PCR; TCRdb holds only in-frame clones, not every one. The table includes roughly 120,000 clones, 80% to 90% detected once. The source material was peripheral blood, sampled on day 0 of AZD1222 vaccination. Receptors originate from an adult in good health. Each CDR3 is given with its conserved first and last residue.

j_call v_call cdr3_aa
TRBJ1-4 TRBV19 CATPGPNEKLFF
TRBJ2-2 TRBV5-4 CASSLGVAIDTGELFF
TRBJ2-6 TRBV7-6 CASSLPYSGANVLTF
TRBJ1-2 TRBV30 CAWTRRQQPRNYGYTF
TRBJ2-7 TRBV7-9 CASSLSAATYEQYF
TRBJ2-1 TRBV11-3 CASSPISSNEQFF
TRBJ2-3 TRBV29-1 CSTRTGTATDTQYF
TRBJ2-7 TRBV18 CASSPPALSSYEQYF
TRBJ2-1 TRBV6-5 CASEENYYNEQFF
TRBJ2-3 TRBV3-1/TRBV3-2 CASRDLAGVGDTQYF
TRBJ1-2 TRBV27 CASRTSTLYGYTF
TRBJ2-3 TRBV7-2 CASSVTSGSTDTQYF
TRBJ1-6 TRBV30 CAWSTRGGYGSPLHF
TRBJ2-5 TRBV7-6 CASSFNPPELSETQYF
TRBJ1-3 TRBV7-2 CASSIDRGQGNTIYF
TRBJ1-5 TRBV12-3/TRBV12-4 CASSLSEGQPQHF
TRBJ1-4 TRBV4-2 CASSLSPTNEKLFF
TRBJ2-7 TRBV6-2/TRBV6-3 CASSSPGLASYEQYF
TRBJ1-2 TRBV27 CASSLAGASNYGYTF
TRBJ2-7 TRBV23-1 CASSQYTPGREWYEQYF
TRBJ2-7 TRBV20-1 CSARVGQGRYF
TRBJ2-7 TRBV3-1/TRBV3-2 CASSQAAGAHEQYF
TRBJ1-2 TRBV5-1 CASTWDSGDYGYTF
TRBJ2-2 TRBV27 CASSLYREGGTGELFF
TRBJ2-5 TRBV7-6 CASSFGGGGKTQYF
TRBJ1-2 TRBV7-8 CASSARRDRANYGYTF
TRBJ2-7 TRBV10-3 CAISGGWTYEQYF
TRBJ1-2 TRBV12-3/TRBV12-4 CASSIGTDYGYTF
TRBJ2-1 TRBV11-2 CASSSRFVTSGPLRGEQFF
TRBJ2-1 TRBV10-3 CAINPGGGSEQFF
TRBJ1-2 TRBV7-9 CASSLAAGDYGYTF
TRBJ2-5 TRBV4-3 CASSQYRGVMETQYF
TRBJ1-2 TRBV25-1 CASSEYNQGSGYTF